Sequencing of this T cell receptor beta chain was carried out in a study of tumor-infiltrating lymphocytes in primary liver carcinoma. This clonotype was seen a few times. What it binds is not known. This clone may be a read error of a much larger clone one base away. Scientists recovered RNA and DNA together from approximately 20-30 mg of unsorted bulk tissue. Surgical resection treated primary liver carcinoma in the patients. These patients lived with chronic HBV infection and had never been treated. A constant-region primer primed TCR beta cDNA synthesis from 450 to 550 ng of total RNA. Nested multiplex PCR, run for three rounds with slightly modified ARM-PCR, yielded TCR beta libraries. The first two PCR rounds, around 11 cycles each, used TRBV1-TRBV30 forward primers and a C-beta reverse primer. From the multiplex PCR reads, TCRdb called clonotypes with MiXCR, one entry per CDR3 protein. The sample has over 95,000 distinct CDR3 sequences, about 70% seen once.

Study-level points and caveats: Tumor-adjacent and tumor-blood pairs shared a smaller degree of overlap than tumor region pairs.

CDR1 and CDR2 from the germline V gene are MNHNS and SASEGT. The CDR3 loop spans 16 amino acids. The V and J genes are TRBV6-1 and TRBJ2-2, with D maybe TRBD1 (6 bases). This TCR was recovered from a woman in her sixties or seventies with primary liver carcinoma and hepatitis B virus infection. The sample taken for sequencing was liver tumor tissue from sampling region 5. Sample subset: tumor region T5, tumor centre. CDR3: CASYSNRDRGTGEPFF. In DNA, the CDR3 is TGTGCCAGTTATTCCAACAGGGATAGGGGCACCGGGGAGCCGTTTTTT.